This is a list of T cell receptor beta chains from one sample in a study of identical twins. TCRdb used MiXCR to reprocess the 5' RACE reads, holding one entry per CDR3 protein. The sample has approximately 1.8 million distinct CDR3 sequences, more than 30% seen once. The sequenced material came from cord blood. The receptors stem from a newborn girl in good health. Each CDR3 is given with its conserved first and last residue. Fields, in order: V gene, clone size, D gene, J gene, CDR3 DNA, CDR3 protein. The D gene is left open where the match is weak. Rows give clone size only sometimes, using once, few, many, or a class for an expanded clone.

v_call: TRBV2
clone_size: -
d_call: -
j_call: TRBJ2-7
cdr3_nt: TGTGCCAGCACGGGGTTTTCCTACGAGCAGTACTTC
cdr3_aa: CASTGFSYEQYF

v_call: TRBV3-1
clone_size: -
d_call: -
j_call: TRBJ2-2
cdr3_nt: TGTGCCAGCAGCCAAGATCTAATCCTTGCCGGGGAGCTGTTTTTT
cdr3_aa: CASSQDLILAGELFF

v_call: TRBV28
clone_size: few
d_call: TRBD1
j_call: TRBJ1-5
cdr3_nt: TGTGCCAGCAGTCATGACAGGGATTGGGGAAATCAGCCCCAGCATTTT
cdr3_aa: CASSHDRDWGNQPQHF

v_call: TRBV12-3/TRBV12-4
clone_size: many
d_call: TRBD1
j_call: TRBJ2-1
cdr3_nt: TGTGCCAGCAGGCCCGGGACAGTCAATGAGCAGTTCTTC
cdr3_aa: CASRPGTVNEQFF

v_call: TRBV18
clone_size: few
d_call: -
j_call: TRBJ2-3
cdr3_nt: TGTGCCAGCTCACCACCTTCGAGGGGGACAGATACGCAGTATTTT
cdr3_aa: CASSPPSRGTDTQYF

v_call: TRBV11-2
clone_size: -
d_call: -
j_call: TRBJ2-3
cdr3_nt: TGTGCCAGCAGGACCCCCTCTAAAGGGGGCACAGATACGCAGTATTTT
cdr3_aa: CASRTPSKGGTDTQYF

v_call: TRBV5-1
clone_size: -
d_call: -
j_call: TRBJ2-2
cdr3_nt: TGCGCCAGCAGCTTGGTGCCCCTCACCGGGGAGCTGTTTTTT
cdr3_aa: CASSLVPLTGELFF

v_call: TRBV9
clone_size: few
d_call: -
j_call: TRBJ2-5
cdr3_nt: TGTGCCAGCAGCGTAAGATTGTGGGAGACCCAGTACTTC
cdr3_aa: CASSVRLWETQYF

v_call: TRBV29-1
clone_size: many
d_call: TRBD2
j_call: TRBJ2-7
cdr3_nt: TGCAGCGTTGAAGGGCTAGCGGGCGCCTACGAGCAGTACTTC
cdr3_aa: CSVEGLAGAYEQYF

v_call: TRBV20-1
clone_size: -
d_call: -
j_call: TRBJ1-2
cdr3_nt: TGCAGTGCTATGTGGAGACAGGATCCCTATGGCTACACCTTC
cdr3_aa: CSAMWRQDPYGYTF

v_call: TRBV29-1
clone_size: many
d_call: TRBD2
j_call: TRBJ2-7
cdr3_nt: TGCAGCGTTGTAAGGCTAGCGGGATCCTACGAGCAGTACTTC
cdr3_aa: CSVVRLAGSYEQYF

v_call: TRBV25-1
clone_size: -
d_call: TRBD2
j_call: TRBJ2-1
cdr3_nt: TGTGCCAGCGCACCCCTCTTGCCTTCTAGCGGGAAGGGCAATGAGCAGTTCTTC
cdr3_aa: CASAPLLPSSGKGNEQFF

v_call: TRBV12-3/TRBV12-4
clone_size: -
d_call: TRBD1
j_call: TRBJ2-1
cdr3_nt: TGTGCCAGCAGTCCTCCTGACAGGGGGGATGAGCAGTTCTTC
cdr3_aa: CASSPPDRGDEQFF

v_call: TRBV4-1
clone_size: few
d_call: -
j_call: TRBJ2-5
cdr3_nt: TGCGCCAGCAGCCAAGTCGGGACGACCTTGGGAAATGAGCAGTACTTC
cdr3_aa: CASSQVGTTLGNEQYF

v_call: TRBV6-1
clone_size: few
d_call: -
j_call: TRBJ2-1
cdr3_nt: TGTGCCAGCAAGGTCGGGGTTTACAATGAGCAGTTCTTC
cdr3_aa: CASKVGVYNEQFF

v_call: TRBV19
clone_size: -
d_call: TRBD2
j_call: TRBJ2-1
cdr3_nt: TGTGCCAGTAGTCCCGGTCCTGCGGGGGCCTACAATGAGCAGTTCTTC
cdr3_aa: CASSPGPAGAYNEQFF

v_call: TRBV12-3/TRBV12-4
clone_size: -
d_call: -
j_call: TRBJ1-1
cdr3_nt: TGTGCCAGCAGTTTAGCGTCCCTGGGGACTGAAGCTTTCTTT
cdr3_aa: CASSLASLGTEAFF

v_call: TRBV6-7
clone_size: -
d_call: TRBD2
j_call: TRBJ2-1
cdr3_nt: TGTGCCAGTGGCCATAGGGACTACCGTTCCTCGAGCTCCTACAATGAGCAGTTCTTC
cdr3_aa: CASGHRDYRSSSSYNEQFF

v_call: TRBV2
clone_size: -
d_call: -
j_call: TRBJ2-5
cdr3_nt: TGTGCCAGTCGGTTAGACGGCTGGGAGCAGTACTTC
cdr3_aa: CASRLDGWEQYF

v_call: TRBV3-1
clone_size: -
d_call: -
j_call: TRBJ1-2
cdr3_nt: TGTGCCAGCAGCCAAGATCTTCAAGGGACTACAATTGGCTACACCTTC
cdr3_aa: CASSQDLQGTTIGYTF

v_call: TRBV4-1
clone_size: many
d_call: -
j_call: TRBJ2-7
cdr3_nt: TGCGCCAGCAGCCAATCTCTAGCGTACGAGCAGTACTTC
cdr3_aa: CASSQSLAYEQYF

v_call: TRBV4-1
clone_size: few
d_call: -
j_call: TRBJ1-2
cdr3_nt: TGCGCCAGCAGCCTGGACAAACCTAACTATGGCTACACCTTC
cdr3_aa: CASSLDKPNYGYTF

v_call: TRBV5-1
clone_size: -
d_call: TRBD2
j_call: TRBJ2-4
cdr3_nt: TGCGCCGGCAGCTTAGCGGGGGACATTCAGTACTTC
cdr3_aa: CAGSLAGDIQYF

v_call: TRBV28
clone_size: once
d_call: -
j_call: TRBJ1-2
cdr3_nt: TGTGCCACCCAGTTTAGAGGGCGGGGGAGTATTGGCTACACCTTC
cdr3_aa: CATQFRGRGSIGYTF

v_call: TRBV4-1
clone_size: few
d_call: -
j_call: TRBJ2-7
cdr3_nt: TGCGCCAGCAGCCAAGGTCGGGACACCGCTTACGAGCAGTACTTC
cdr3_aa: CASSQGRDTAYEQYF

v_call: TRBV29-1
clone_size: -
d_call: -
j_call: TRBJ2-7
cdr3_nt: TGCAGCGTCCTCGGACAGCGCAATGAGCAGTACTTC
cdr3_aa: CSVLGQRNEQYF

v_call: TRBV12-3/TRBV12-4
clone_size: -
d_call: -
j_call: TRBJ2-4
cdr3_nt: TGTGCCAGCAGTTTCACCTCAGGACTACAAAACATTCAGTACTTC
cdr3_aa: CASSFTSGLQNIQYF

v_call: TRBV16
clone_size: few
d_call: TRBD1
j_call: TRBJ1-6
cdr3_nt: TGTGCCAGCAGCCAATTGACAGGGCGGAATTCACCCCTCCACTTT
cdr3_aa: CASSQLTGRNSPLHF

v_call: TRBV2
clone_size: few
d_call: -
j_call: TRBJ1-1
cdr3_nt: TGTGCCAGCAGTGCCCGGTCAGACACTGAAGCTTTCTTT
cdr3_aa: CASSARSDTEAFF

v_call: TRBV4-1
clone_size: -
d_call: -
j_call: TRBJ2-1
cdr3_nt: TGCGCCAGCAGCCAAGACCAGGGGGGGTACAATGAGCAGTTCTTC
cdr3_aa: CASSQDQGGYNEQFF

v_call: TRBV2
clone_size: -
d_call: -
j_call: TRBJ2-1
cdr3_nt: TGTGCCAGCTTGGGGGGCTCCCACAATGAGCAGTTCTTC
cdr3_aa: CASLGGSHNEQFF

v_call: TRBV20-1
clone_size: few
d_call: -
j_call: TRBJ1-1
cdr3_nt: TGCAGTGCTAGTGACCCTGCAATAACTGAAGCTTTCTTT
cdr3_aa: CSASDPAITEAFF

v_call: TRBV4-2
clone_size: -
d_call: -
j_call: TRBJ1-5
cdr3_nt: TGTGCCAGCAGCCAAAGGGGGGATCAGCCCCAGCATTTT
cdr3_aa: CASSQRGDQPQHF

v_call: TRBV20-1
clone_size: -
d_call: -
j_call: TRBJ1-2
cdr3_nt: TGCAGTGCTGGATTGGTACGCCGACGCTATGGCTACACCTTC
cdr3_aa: CSAGLVRRRYGYTF

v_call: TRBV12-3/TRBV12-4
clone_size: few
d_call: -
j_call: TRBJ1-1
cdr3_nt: TGTGCCAGCAGTTGGGGGTCCAACGGTGAAGCTTTCTTT
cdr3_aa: CASSWGSNGEAFF

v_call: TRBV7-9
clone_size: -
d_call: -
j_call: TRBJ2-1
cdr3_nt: TGTGCCAGCAGCTTAGGTGCGGGGACATCCTACAATGAGCAGTTCTTC
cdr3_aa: CASSLGAGTSYNEQFF

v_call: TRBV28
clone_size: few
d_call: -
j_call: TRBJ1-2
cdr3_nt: TGTGCCAGCAGTTTAATCCTCGTGGGGGGCTACACCTTC
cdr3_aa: CASSLILVGGYTF

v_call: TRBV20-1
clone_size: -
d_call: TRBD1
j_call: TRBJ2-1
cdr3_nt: TGCAGTGCCTACCGGGACAGGGGGTACAATGAGCAGTTCTTC
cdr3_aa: CSAYRDRGYNEQFF

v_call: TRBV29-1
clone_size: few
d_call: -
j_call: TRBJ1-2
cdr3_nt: TGCAGCGGGGGGGAGGACTATGGCTACACCTTC
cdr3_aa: CSGGEDYGYTF

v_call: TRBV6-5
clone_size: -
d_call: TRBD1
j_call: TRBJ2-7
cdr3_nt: TGTGCCAGCAGTCACTCGATGCGGGACAGGGATGGCGAGCAGTACTTC
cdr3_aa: CASSHSMRDRDGEQYF

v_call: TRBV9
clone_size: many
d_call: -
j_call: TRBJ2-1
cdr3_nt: TGTGCCAGCAGCCTGACCAGTTTTGAGCAGTTCTTC
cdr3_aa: CASSLTSFEQFF

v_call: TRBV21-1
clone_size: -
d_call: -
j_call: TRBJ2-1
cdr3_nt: TGTGCCAGCAGCAAAAAGGGCTTTGGGAATGAGCAGTTCTTC
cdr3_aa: CASSKKGFGNEQFF

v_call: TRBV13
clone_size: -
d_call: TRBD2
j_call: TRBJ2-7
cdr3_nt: TGTGCCAGCAGCCCACGTAGGGGAACTAGCGACTACGAGCAGTACTTC
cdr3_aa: CASSPRRGTSDYEQYF

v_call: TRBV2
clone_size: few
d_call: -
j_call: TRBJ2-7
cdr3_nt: TGTGCCAGCAGTCGGCAGGTAACTAACGAGCAGTACTTC
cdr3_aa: CASSRQVTNEQYF

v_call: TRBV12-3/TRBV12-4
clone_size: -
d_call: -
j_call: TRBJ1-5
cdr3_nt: TGTGCCAGCAGTTTAGAGTATCAGCCCCAGCATTTT
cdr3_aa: CASSLEYQPQHF

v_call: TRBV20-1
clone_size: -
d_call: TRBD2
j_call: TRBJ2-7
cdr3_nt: TGCAGTGCTAGAAAAATAGCGGGAGCCTACGAGCAGTACTTC
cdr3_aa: CSARKIAGAYEQYF

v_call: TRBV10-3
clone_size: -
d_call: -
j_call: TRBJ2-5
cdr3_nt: TGTGCCATCAGTGAGGTCGATGAGCAGTACTTC
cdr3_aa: CAISEVDEQYF